Here is one T cell receptor (beta chain) with its context. The germline gene is not matched at one end of the junction; a read error may be the cause. This CDR3 has 19 amino acids. Per the germline V gene, CDR1 is SGHRS and CDR2 is YFSETQ. Next came a second PCR, run for roughly 7 to 12 cycles, which used a sample-barcoded 5' primer along with a J-beta primer mix. Tags on each cDNA molecule came from a template-switch adaptor with 12 random nucleotides. TCRdb independently ran MiXCR on the 5' RACE reads; one entry per CDR3 protein. The repertoire holds 800,000 to 950,000 distinct CDR3 sequences, with under 35% as singletons. The data were taken from a study of blood T cells in healthy people across ages. Another study also made use of these data, one on T cells of mothers and their children. Per that paper: The yield was over 9 million TCR beta CDR3 reads from each mother and around 2.9 million from each child. None of the identified T cell clones proved to be persistent microchimeric clones.

The sample was blood. The receptor's source is a woman aged 40 to 55 in good health. The genes are TRBV5-1 and TRBJ1-6; the D is unclear. In DNA form, the CDR3 reads TGCGCCAGCAGCCGCGAAGGCTCAGCAACAAGCTCCGATAATTCACCCCTCCACTTT. Translating it yields CASSREGSATSSDNSPLHF.